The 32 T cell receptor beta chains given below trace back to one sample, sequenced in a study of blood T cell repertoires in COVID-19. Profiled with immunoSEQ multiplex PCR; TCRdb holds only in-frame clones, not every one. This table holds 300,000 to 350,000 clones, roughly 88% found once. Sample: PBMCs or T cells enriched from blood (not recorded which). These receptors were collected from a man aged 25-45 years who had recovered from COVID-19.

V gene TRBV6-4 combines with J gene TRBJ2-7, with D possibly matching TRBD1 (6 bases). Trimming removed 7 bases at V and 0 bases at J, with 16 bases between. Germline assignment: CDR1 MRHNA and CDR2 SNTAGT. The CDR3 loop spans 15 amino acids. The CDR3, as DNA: TGTGCCAGCAACCCCGGGACGGACAGCTCCTACGAGCAGTACTTC. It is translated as CASNPGTDSSYEQYF.

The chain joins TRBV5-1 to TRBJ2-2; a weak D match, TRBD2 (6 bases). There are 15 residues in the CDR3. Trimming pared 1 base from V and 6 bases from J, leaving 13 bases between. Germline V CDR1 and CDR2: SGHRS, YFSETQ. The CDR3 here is CASSLSGVGSGELFF. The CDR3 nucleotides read TGCGCCAGCAGCTTGTCGGGGGTAGGGTCCGGGGAGCTGTTTTTT.

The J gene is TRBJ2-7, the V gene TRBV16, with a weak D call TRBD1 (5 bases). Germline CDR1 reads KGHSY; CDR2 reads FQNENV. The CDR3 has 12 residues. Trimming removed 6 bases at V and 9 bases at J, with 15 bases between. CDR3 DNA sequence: TGTGCCAGCAGTCCCCAGGGCTTAGGGCAGTACTTC. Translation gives CASSPQGLGQYF.

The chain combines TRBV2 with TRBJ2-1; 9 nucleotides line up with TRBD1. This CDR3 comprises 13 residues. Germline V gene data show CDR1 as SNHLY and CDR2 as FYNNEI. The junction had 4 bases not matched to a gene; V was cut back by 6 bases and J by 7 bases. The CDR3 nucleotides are TGTGCCAGCAGCCGGGACAGGGTAAATGAGCAGTTCTTC. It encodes CASSRDRVNEQFF.

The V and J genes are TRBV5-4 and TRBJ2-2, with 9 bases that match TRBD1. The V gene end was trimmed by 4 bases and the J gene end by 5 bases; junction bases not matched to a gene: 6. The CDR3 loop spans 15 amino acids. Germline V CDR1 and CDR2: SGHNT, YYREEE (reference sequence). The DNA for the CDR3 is TGTGCCAGCAGCCCGGGACAGGGAGGGACCGGGGAGCTGTTTTTT. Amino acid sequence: CASSPGQGGTGELFF.

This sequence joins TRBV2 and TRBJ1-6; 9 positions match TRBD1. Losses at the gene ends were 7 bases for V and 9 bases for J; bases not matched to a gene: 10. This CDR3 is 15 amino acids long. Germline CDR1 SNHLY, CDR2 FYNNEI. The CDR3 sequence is CASKSGQGIGSPLHF. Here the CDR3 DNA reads TGTGCCAGCAAATCGGGACAGGGCATCGGTTCACCCCTCCACTTT.

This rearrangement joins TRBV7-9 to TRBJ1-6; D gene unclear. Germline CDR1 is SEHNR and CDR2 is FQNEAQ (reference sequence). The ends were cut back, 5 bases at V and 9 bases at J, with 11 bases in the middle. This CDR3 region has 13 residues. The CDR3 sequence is CASSALTGSPLHF. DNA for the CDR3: TGTGCCAGCAGCGCCCTAACCGGTTCACCCCTCCACTTT.

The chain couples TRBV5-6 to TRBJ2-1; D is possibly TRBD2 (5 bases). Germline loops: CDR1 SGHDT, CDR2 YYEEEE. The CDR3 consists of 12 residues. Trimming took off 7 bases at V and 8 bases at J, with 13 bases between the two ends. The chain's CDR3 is CASSPGWDEQFF. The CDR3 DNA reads TGTGCCAGCTCCCCGGGATGGGATGAGCAGTTCTTC.

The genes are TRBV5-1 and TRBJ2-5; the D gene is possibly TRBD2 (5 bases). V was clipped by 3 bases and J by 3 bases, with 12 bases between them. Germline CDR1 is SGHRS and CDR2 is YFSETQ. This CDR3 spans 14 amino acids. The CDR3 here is CASSSPGTKETQYF. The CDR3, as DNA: TGCGCCAGCAGCTCCCCGGGAACAAAAGAGACCCAGTACTTC.

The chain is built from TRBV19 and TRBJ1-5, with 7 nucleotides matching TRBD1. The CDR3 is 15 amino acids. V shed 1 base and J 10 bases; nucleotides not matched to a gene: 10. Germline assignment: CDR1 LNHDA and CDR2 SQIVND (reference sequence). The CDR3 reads CASSIAPRQGGPQHF. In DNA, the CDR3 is TGTGCCAGTAGTATAGCCCCCCGACAGGGAGGCCCCCAGCATTTT.

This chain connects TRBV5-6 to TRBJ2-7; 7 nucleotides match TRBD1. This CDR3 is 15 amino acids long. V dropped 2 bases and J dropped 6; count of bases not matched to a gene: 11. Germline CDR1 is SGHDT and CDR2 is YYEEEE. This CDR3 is CASSFYIDRAGEQYF. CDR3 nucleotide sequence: TGTGCCAGCAGCTTTTATATCGACAGGGCCGGCGAGCAGTACTTC.

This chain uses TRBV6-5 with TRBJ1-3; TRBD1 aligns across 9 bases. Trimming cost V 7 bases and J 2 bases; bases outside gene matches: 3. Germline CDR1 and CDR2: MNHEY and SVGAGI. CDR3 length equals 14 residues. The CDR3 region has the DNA TGTGCCAGCATCCGGGACAGGGCTGGAAACACCATATATTTT. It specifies CASIRDRAGNTIYF.

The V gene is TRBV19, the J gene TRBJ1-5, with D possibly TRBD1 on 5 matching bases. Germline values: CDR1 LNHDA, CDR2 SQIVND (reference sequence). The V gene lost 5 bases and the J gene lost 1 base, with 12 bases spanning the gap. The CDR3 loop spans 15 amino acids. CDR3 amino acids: CASSQGPSSNQPQHF. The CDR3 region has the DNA TGTGCCAGTAGTCAGGGTCCCTCCAGCAATCAGCCCCAGCATTTT.

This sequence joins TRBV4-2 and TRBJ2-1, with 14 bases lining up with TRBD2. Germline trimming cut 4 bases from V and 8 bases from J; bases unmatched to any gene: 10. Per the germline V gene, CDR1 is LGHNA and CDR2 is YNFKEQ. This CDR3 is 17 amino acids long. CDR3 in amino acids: CASSREPGLAGVDEQFF. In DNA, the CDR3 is TGTGCCAGCAGCCGAGAACCGGGACTAGCGGGGGTAGATGAGCAGTTCTTC.

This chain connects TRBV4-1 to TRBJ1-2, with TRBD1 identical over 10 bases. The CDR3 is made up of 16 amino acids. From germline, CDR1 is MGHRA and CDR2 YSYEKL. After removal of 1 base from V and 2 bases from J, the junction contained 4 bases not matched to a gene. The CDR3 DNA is TGCGCCAGCAGCCAAGGGACAGGGGGAGGCAACTATGGCTACACCTTC. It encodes CASSQGTGGGNYGYTF.

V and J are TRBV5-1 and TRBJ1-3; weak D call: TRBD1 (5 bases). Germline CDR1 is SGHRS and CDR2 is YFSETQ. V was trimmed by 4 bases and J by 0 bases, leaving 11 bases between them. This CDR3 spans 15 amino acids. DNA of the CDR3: TGCGCCAGCAGCCCAACAGGAAGCTCTGGAAACACCATATATTTT. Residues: CASSPTGSSGNTIYF.

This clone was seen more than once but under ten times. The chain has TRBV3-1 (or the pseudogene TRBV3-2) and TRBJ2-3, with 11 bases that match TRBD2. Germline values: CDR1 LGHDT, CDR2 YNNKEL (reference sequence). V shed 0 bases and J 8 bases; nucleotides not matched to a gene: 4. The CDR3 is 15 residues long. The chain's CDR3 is CASSQDLTSGGTQYF. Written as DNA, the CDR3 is TGTGCCAGCAGCCAAGATCTCACTAGCGGGGGTACGCAGTATTTT.

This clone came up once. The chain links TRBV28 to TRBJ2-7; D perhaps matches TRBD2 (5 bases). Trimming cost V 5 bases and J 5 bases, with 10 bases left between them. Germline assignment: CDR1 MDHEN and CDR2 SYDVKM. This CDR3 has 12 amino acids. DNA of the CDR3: TGTGCCAGCAGTCGAAGGCGGGACGAGCAGTACTTC. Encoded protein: CASSRRRDEQYF.

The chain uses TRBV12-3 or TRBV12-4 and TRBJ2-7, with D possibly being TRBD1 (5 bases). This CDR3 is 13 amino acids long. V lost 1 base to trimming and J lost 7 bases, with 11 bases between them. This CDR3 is CASSLVGPGEQYF. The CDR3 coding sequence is TGTGCCAGCAGTTTAGTAGGGCCAGGGGAGCAGTACTTC.

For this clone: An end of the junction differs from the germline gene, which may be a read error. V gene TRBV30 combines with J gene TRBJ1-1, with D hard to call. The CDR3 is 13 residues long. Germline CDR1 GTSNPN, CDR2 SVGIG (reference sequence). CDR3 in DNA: TGTGCCGGGAGAAAGACTGCGAACACTGAAGCTTTCTTT. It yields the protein CAGRKTANTEAFF.

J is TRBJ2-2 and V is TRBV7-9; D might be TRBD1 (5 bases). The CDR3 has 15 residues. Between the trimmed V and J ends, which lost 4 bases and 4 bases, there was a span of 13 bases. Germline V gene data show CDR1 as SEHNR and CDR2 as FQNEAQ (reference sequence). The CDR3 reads CASSSLRVVTGELFF. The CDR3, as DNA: TGTGCCAGCAGCTCACTCAGGGTTGTCACCGGGGAGCTGTTTTTT.

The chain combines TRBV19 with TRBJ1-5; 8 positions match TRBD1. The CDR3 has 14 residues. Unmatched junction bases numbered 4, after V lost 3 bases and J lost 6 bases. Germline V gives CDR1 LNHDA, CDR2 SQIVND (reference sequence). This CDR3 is CASSMTGEGQPQHF. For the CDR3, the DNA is TGTGCCAGTAGTATGACAGGGGAAGGTCAGCCCCAGCATTTT.

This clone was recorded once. CDR3 bases: TGTGCCAGCAGTGAATACCAGGGTTACCAAGAGACCCAGTACTTC. Residues: CASSEYQGYQETQYF. The rearrangement links TRBV6-1 to TRBJ2-5; D might be TRBD1 (5 bases). The V and J ends lost 2 bases and 0 bases respectively, with 10 bases between them. The CDR3 runs 15 residues. Germline V gene lookup returns CDR1 MNHNS and CDR2 SASEGT.

The CDR3, as DNA: TGTGCCAGCAGCTTAGCGCGGGGGACTCAAGAGACCCAGTACTTC. Amino acid sequence: CASSLARGTQETQYF. The V gene is TRBV7-6, the J gene TRBJ2-5, with TRBD2 matching 7 bases. V dropped 0 bases and J dropped 2; count of bases not matched to a gene: 3. The CDR3 consists of 15 residues. Germline values: CDR1 SGHVS, CDR2 FNYEAQ.

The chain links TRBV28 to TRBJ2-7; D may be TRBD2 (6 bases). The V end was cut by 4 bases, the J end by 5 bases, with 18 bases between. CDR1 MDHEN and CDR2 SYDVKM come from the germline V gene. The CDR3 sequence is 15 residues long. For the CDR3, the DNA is TGTGCCAGCAGTTCCCCGCGGTTAGGCGGGGACGAGCAGTACTTC. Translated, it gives CASSSPRLGGDEQYF.

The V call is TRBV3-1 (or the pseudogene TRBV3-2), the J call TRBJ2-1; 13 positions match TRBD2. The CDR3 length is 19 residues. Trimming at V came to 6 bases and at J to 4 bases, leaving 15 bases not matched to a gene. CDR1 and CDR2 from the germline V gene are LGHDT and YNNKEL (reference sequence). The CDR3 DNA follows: TGTGCCAGCAGGCTGACACGGACTAGCGGGGGTTCGAGATACAATGAGCAGTTCTTC. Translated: CASRLTRTSGGSRYNEQFF.

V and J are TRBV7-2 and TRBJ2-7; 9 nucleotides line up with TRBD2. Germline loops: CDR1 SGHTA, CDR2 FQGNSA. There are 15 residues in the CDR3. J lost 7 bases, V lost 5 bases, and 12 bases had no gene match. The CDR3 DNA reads TGTGCCAGCAGCCCAGAGGGCGGGGGGGCTCGTGAGCAGTACTTC. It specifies CASSPEGGGAREQYF. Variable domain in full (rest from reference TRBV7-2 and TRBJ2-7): GAGVSQSPSNKVTEKGKDVELRCDPISGHTALYWYRQSLGQGLEFLIYFQGNSAPDKSGLPSDRFSAERTGGSVSTLTIQRTQQEDSAVYLCASSPEGGGAREQYFGPGTRLTVT.

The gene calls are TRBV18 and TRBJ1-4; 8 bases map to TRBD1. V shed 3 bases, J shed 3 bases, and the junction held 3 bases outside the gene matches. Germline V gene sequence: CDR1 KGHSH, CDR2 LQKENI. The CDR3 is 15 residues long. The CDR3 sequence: CASSPQGAANEKLFF. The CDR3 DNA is TGTGCCAGCTCACCCCAGGGGGCGGCTAATGAAAAACTGTTTTTT.

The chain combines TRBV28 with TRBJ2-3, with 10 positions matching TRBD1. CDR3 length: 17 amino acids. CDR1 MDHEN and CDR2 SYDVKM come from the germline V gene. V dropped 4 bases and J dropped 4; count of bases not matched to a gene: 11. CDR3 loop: CASSSTRTGGFSDTQYF. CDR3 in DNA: TGTGCCAGCAGTTCGACAAGGACAGGGGGATTTTCAGATACGCAGTATTTT.

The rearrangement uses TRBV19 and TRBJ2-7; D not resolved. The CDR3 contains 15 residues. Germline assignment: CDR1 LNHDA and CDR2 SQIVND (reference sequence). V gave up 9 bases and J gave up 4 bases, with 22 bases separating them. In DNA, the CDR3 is TGTGCCAGCCTCCTTCAATTCTTGGGCCGATACGAGCAGTACTTC. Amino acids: CASLLQFLGRYEQYF.

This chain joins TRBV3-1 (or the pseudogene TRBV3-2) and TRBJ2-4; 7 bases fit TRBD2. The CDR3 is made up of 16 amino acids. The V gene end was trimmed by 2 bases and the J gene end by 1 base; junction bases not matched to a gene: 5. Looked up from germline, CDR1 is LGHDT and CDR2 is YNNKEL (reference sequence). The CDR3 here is CASSQRLAGAKNIQYF. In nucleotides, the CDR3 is TGTGCCAGCAGCCAAAGACTAGCAGGGGCCAAAAACATTCAGTACTTC.

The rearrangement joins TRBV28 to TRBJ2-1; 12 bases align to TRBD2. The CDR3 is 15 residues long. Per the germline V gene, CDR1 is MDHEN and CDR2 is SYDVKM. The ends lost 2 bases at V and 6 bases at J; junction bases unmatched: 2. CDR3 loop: CASSLLAGGPNEQFF. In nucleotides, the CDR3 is TGTGCCAGCAGTTTACTAGCGGGGGGGCCCAATGAGCAGTTCTTC.